A single sample gave rise to the 5 T cell receptor beta chains below, sequenced in a study of T-cell reconstitution after alpha-beta-depleted transplantation in children. Unique molecular identifiers were incorporated during preparation of the TCRbeta library. TCRdb ran MiXCR on the PCR reads and lists one entry per CDR3 protein. The top ten clones hold approximately 15% of a sample with approximately 520,000 distinct CDR3 sequences, approximately 10% of them seen once. The starting material was PBMCs, mostly from graft donor cells, obtained 180 days after TCRalphabeta/CD19-depleted stem cell transplant. Receptor source: a female patient younger than 10 who had a stem cell transplant for aplastic anemia, so the T cells may come from the graft donor.

This clonotype has only one observation. For the CDR3, the DNA is TGTGCCAGCAGTTTACGGGGGGCGCTGTGCAATGAGCAGTTCTTC. As protein: CASSLRGALCNEQFF. V is TRBV27 and J is TRBJ2-1; tentative D call: TRBD2 (7 bases). Per germline, CDR1 MNHEY and CDR2 SMNVEV (reference sequence). V was cut by 2 bases and J by 6 bases, with 14 bases left in between. The CDR3 totals 15 residues.

This clonotype showed up many times. The V gene is TRBV5-1, the J gene TRBJ2-7, with 7 bases fitting TRBD1. Germline V gene data show CDR1 as SGHRS and CDR2 as YFSETQ. The CDR3 totals 14 residues. V lost 0 bases and J lost 2; bases outside the gene matches: 2. The CDR3 region is CASSLEGTAYEQYF. DNA of the CDR3: TGCGCCAGCAGCTTGGAAGGGACAGCCTACGAGCAGTACTTC.

This clonotype was found a few times. A read error may produce the germline difference seen at one junction end. This chain connects TRBV29-1 to TRBJ2-5; 11 positions agree with TRBD2. Germline lookup yields CDR1 SQVTM and CDR2 ANQGSEA. This CDR3 has 16 residues. The CDR3 region has the DNA TGCAGCGTGGGGTGGTATAGCGGGAGGGCCATGAGGTTACGACACTTC. It translates to CSVGWYSGRAMRLRHF.

J is TRBJ1-2 and V is TRBV7-9; 10 nucleotides align to TRBD1. Trimming took 5 bases from V and 5 from J; bases not matched to a gene: 11. The CDR3 is made up of 16 amino acids. The germline V gene has CDR1 SEHNR and CDR2 FQNEAQ (reference sequence). CDR3 DNA: TGTGCCAGCAGCCGCCTTCGGGGGACAGGGGTTTATGGCTACACCTTC. Its translation: CASSRLRGTGVYGYTF.

This clonotype was found a few times. The chain combines TRBV5-1 with TRBJ1-2; D not resolved. This CDR3 spans 14 amino acids. V lost 5 bases and J lost 0, with 11 bases in between. The germline CDR1 and CDR2 sequences are SGHRS and YFSETQ. CDR3 sequence: CASRPYRPNYGYTF. In DNA form, the CDR3 reads TGCGCCAGCAGGCCTTACCGGCCTAACTATGGCTACACCTTC.